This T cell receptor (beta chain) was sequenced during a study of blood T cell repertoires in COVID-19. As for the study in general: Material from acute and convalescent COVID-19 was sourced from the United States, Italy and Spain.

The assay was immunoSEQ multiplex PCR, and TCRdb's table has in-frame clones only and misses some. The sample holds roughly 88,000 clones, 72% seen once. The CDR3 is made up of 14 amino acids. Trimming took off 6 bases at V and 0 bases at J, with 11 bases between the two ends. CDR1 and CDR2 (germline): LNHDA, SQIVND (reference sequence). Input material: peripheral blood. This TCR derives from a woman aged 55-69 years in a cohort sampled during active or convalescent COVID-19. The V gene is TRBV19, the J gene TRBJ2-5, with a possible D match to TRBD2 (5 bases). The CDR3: CASRESGNQETQYF. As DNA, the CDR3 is TGTGCCAGTAGGGAGTCCGGGAACCAAGAGACCCAGTACTTC.